This T cell receptor beta chain was sequenced for a study of blood T cell repertoires in COVID-19. Study as a whole: PBMCs, B-cell-depleted T cells, or T cells were the source of the cDNA or gDNA that made up the material.

This clone was recorded once. The CDR3 sequence is 12 residues long. CDR1 and CDR2 (germline): LNHDA, SQIVND (reference sequence). Between the trimmed V and J ends, which lost 8 bases and 11 bases, there was a span of 18 bases. In the source study's methods: Amplifying reference gene primers gave estimates of nucleated cell counts. Assay: immunoSEQ multiplex PCR; the TCRdb copy retains only in-frame clones and omits some. The DNA gave D and trimming, while V, J and clone size come from that table. Here the sample spans around 180,000 clones, approximately 79% being singletons. V usage is TRBV19 and J usage is TRBJ1-1; a weak D match, TRBD1 (6 bases). Sequenced: peripheral blood. The sequence was obtained from a man in his 60s with active or convalescent COVID-19. CDR3 residues: CASVRGPGTAFF. The CDR3 DNA is TGTGCCAGTGTCAGGGGTCCCGGTACGGCTTTCTTT.